Presented here are 21 T cell receptor beta chains from one specimen sequenced in a study of T cells in Graves' hyperthyroidism and ophthalmopathy. RNA transcripts were the template for amplifying TCR beta CDR3 regions. Carried out on the TCR CDR3, a first-round RT-PCR used the HTBI primer set. TCRdb re-called the multiplex PCR reads with MiXCR, one entry per CDR3 protein. The repertoire holds around 620,000 distinct CDR3 sequences, under 20% seen once, with around 4% in the top ten. Sequencing was done on a sample of blood. These receptors all come from a woman aged 30 to 39 with Graves' hyperthyroidism.

The J gene is TRBJ1-1, the V gene TRBV18; D remains unclear. Germline CDR1 KGHSH, CDR2 LQKENI. The CDR3 runs 14 residues. Trimming removed 2 bases from V and 0 bases from J, with 7 bases in between. In DNA, the CDR3 is TGTGCCAGCTCACCAGGCAGCCTGAACACTGAAGCTTTCTTT. Translating it yields CASSPGSLNTEAFF. Full variable domain (missing parts from reference TRBV18 and TRBJ1-1): NAGVMQNPRHLVRRRGQEARLRCSPMKGHSHVYWYRQLPEEGLKFMVYLQKENIIDESGMPKERFSAEFPKEGPSILRIQQVVRGDSAAYFCASSPGSLNTEAFFGQGTRLTVV.

In the case of this clonotype: Possible read error: a much larger clone is one base away. This chain uses TRBV6-2 or TRBV6-3 with TRBJ2-2; D may correspond to TRBD1 or TRBD2 (5 bases each). The CDR3 contains 14 residues. Looked up from germline, CDR1 is MNHEY and CDR2 is SVGEGT. CDR3 loop: CASRSDSPTGELLF. The DNA of the CDR3 is TGTGCCAGCAGGTCTGACAGTCCCACCGGGGAGCTGCTTTTT.

This clonotype was counted only a few times. The chain couples TRBV6-9 to TRBJ2-5, with 7 bases fitting TRBD2. The germline CDR1 and CDR2 sequences are MNHGY and SVAAGI. The CDR3 contains 17 residues. The junction had 25 bases not matched to a gene; V was cut back by 11 bases and J by 7 bases. CDR3 in amino acids: CAFRGRLAWSCRGTQYF. CDR3 DNA sequence: TGTGCCTTTCGGGGCAGACTAGCTTGGTCTTGTCGGGGGACCCAGTACTTC.

This clonotype was detected many times. The chain employs TRBV15 and TRBJ2-7; 7 nucleotides match TRBD1. From germline, CDR1 is LNHNV and CDR2 YYDKDF (reference sequence). This CDR3 contains 16 residues. Trimming at V came to 3 bases and at J to 1 base, leaving 9 bases not matched to a gene. CDR3 region: CATSSFPDRTSYEQYF. CDR3 sequence (DNA): TGTGCCACCAGCAGTTTCCCGGACAGGACTTCCTACGAGCAGTACTTC. Together with reference TRBV15 and TRBJ2-7, the CDR3 gives the full variable domain: DAMVIQNPRYQVTQFGKPVTLSCSQTLNHNVMYWYQQKSSQAPKLLFHYYDKDFNNEADTPDNFQSRRPNTSFCFLDIRSPGLGDTAMYLCATSSFPDRTSYEQYFGPGTRLTVT.

This clonotype appeared a few times. The rearrangement links TRBV12-3 or TRBV12-4 to TRBJ1-6, with unresolved D. V was shortened by 6 bases and J by 6 bases, with 12 bases between the two germline ends. The CDR3 length is 14 residues. The CDR3: CASRIDGSNSPLHF. The CDR3, as DNA: TGTGCCAGCAGGATCGACGGATCTAATTCACCCCTCCACTTT.

Ten or more counts support this clonotype. The chain is built from TRBV5-8 and TRBJ2-7; D is unresolved. The ends were cut back, 2 bases at V and 5 bases at J, with 14 bases in the middle. The length of the CDR3 is 14 residues. The germline gives CDR1 SGHTS, CDR2 YDEGEE. CDR3 coding DNA: TGTGCCAGCAGCTTCTCGGGCGAGATCAACGAGCAGTACTTC. It encodes CASSFSGEINEQYF. Together with reference TRBV5-8 and TRBJ2-7, the CDR3 gives the full variable domain: EAGVTQSPTHLIKTRGQQATLRCSPISGHTSVYWYQQALGLGLQFLLWYDEGEERNRGNFPPRFSGRQFPNYSSELNVNALELEDSALYLCASSFSGEINEQYFGPGTRLTVT.

The sample holds many counts of this clonotype. V usage is TRBV28 and J usage is TRBJ1-1; TRBD1 agrees at 8 bases. This CDR3 spans 15 amino acids. Germline V gene data show CDR1 as MDHEN and CDR2 as SYDVKM. J gave up 7 bases and V 7 bases, and 14 bases lay outside the gene matches. CDR3 amino acids: CASIKSGDRFREAFF. The CDR3 DNA reads TGTGCCAGCATTAAATCAGGGGACAGGTTCCGTGAAGCTTTCTTT.

This clonotype was counted many times. The V call is TRBV7-8, the J call TRBJ1-1; possible D gene TRBD1, 5 bases. This CDR3 comprises 16 residues. CDR1 is SGHVS, CDR2 FQNEAQ, per germline. V lost 3 bases, J lost 0 bases, and 14 bases lay in between. CDR3 sequence: CASSLGPRGMNTEAFF. The CDR3 nucleotides are TGTGCCAGCAGCTTGGGGCCTCGGGGGATGAACACTGAAGCTTTCTTT.

This chain uses TRBV9 with TRBJ1-1; D remains unclear. The CDR3 runs to 15 residues. Germline V CDR1 and CDR2: SGDLS, YYNGEE. The germline V and J ends were trimmed by 3 bases and 1 base, with 13 bases remaining between them. This CDR3 is CASSEGPFSNTEAFF. The CDR3 DNA is TGTGCCAGCAGCGAGGGTCCGTTCTCGAACACTGAAGCTTTCTTT.

This clonotype was recorded at least ten times. The chain uses TRBV28 and TRBJ2-3; D is possibly TRBD1 (6 bases). The V end was cut by 6 bases, the J end by 1 base, with 14 bases between. CDR1 is MDHEN and CDR2 is SYDVKM in the germline V gene. The CDR3 is 15 residues long. As DNA, the CDR3 is TGTGCCAGCAGACCAGGGGACGCGGGCACAGATACGCAGTATTTT. Amino acids: CASRPGDAGTDTQYF.

On this clonotype: A read error may be the cause here, since a much bigger clone is one base away. The genes are TRBV10-1 and TRBJ2-7; D is unclear. The CDR3 contains 16 residues. The germline V gene has CDR1 WNHNN and CDR2 SYGVQD (reference sequence). The CDR3 here is CARSAAPTLASYEQYF. The CDR3 DNA reads as TGCGCCAGAAGTGCCGCCCCGACACTGGCCTCCTACGAGCAGTACTTC.

This clonotype was seen many times. The chain has TRBV2 and TRBJ1-1; no firm D call. CDR3 length: 14 amino acids. The germline V gene encodes CDR1 SNHLY and CDR2 FYNNEI. With 5 bases removed from V and 0 bases from J, the gap between germline ends came to 10 bases. CDR3 region: CASSTDWVNTEAFF. The DNA for the CDR3 is TGTGCCAGCAGTACGGATTGGGTGAACACTGAAGCTTTCTTT.

In its sample, this clonotype was seen many times. The chain links TRBV30 to TRBJ1-6, with 9 bases fitting TRBD1. The CDR3 consists of 15 residues. Germline assignment: CDR1 GTSNPN and CDR2 SVGIG (reference sequence). V was clipped by 2 bases and J by 14 bases; unmatched bases: 13. The CDR3 DNA reads as TGTGCCTGGAGTTACCGGGACAGGGACTCTCGGTCCCTCCACTTT. Translating it yields CAWSYRDRDSRSLHF.

The chain employs TRBV11-3 and TRBJ2-1, with 16 nucleotides matching TRBD2. The CDR3 contains 18 residues. Unmatched junction bases numbered 4, after V lost 1 base and J lost 4 bases. The germline CDR1 and CDR2 sequences are SGHNT and YENEEA. The CDR3 sequence: CASSLAGLAGGGYNEQFF. The CDR3 nucleotides are TGTGCCAGCAGCTTAGCGGGACTAGCGGGGGGGGGTTACAATGAGCAGTTCTTC.

V and J are TRBV3-1 and TRBJ2-6; the D is unclear. Germline lookup yields CDR1 LGHDT and CDR2 YNNKEL (reference sequence). CDR3 length: 16 residues. V lost 3 bases to trimming and J lost 1 base, with 10 bases between them. Written as DNA, the CDR3 is TGTGCCAGCAGCCATGCCCCAGATTCTGGGGCCAACGTCCTGACTTTC. Translated, it gives CASSHAPDSGANVLTF.

This clonotype has at least ten counts. The V call is TRBV28, the J call TRBJ2-7; perhaps TRBD2 as D (6 bases). This CDR3 is built from 14 residues. Germline V gives CDR1 MDHEN, CDR2 SYDVKM. V lost 3 bases and J lost 7, with 16 bases in between. CDR3 in amino acids: CASSFIGSIPEQYF. The CDR3 DNA follows: TGTGCCAGCAGTTTTATCGGGAGTATACCTGAGCAGTACTTC. The entire variable domain, with the rest obtained from reference TRBV28 and TRBJ2-7, is as follows: DVKVTQSSRYLVKRTGEKVFLECVQDMDHENMFWYRQDPGLGLRLIYFSYDVKMKEKGDIPEGYSVSREKKERFSLILESASTNQTSMYLCASSFIGSIPEQYFGPGTRLTVT.

This clonotype was seen more than once but under ten times. The rearrangement links TRBV7-2 to TRBJ1-3, with D maybe TRBD1 (6 bases). The CDR3 is made up of 13 amino acids. CDR1 SGHTA and CDR2 FQGNSA come from the germline V gene. The CDR3 DNA follows: TGTGCAATGGAGGGGGTAACTGGAAACACCATATATTTT. This gives the protein CAMEGVTGNTIYF.

The rearrangement links TRBV4-1 to TRBJ2-2; no reliable D call. Trimming pared 6 bases from V and 6 bases from J, leaving 8 bases between. The CDR3 spans 12 residues. Germline CDR1 MGHRA, CDR2 YSYEKL. The CDR3 spells CASSGRSGELFF. The CDR3 bases are TGCGCCAGCAGTGGCAGGTCCGGGGAGCTGTTTTTT.

As regards this clonotype: A read error is possible here, since a much larger clone lies one base away. The chain joins TRBV13 to TRBJ2-7; 11 nucleotides align to TRBD1. The CDR3 contains 17 residues. Germline V lookup: CDR1 PRHDT, CDR2 FYEKMQ (reference sequence). V trimming: 4 bases; J trimming: 6 bases; junction bases outside the gene matches: 14. The CDR3 reads CASSSSIRSGTGGEQYF. The DNA of the CDR3 is TGTGCCAGCAGCTCATCAATTCGGTCCGGGACAGGGGGCGAGCAGTACTTC.

The chain couples TRBV7-9 to TRBJ2-3, with D possibly called TRBD1 or TRBD2 (5 bases each). The ends were cut back, 7 bases at V and 5 bases at J, with 16 bases in the middle. Germline CDR1 is SEHNR and CDR2 is FQNEAQ (reference sequence). The CDR3 extends over 14 amino acids. This CDR3 is CASIGTEAGDTQYF. The CDR3 region has the DNA TGTGCCAGCATCGGGACCGAGGCAGGAGATACGCAGTATTTT.

This clonotype was counted many times. The rearrangement links TRBV6-6 to TRBJ1-1, with 9 bases aligning to TRBD1. V lost 6 bases and J lost 1; bases outside the gene matches: 3. Germline-derived CDR1 and CDR2 are MNHNY and SVGAGI (reference sequence). The CDR3 has 14 residues. The DNA of the CDR3 is TGTGCCAGCAGGTTACAGGGGGCGAACACTGAAGCTTTCTTT. It encodes CASRLQGANTEAFF.